This paragraph covers one T cell receptor beta chain sequence. Antigen: not known. This CDR3 contains 15 residues. Trimming left V 7 bases short and J 0 bases short, with 12 bases between. CDR1 and CDR2 (germline): LNHNV, YYDKDF (reference sequence). These data belong to a study of CD8 T cells in ankylosing spondylitis. General study results and limits: A TCR beta motif of about 8 highly homologous variants appeared characteristic of ankylosing spondylitis blood.

It was by quantitative 5'-RACE with molecular barcodes that TCR beta libraries were made. MiXCR was run by TCRdb on the 5' RACE reads, yielding one entry per CDR3 protein. In the table there are 700,000 or so distinct CDR3 sequences, 15% to 20% of which are singletons. The material sequenced was blood, either unsorted or a sorted T cell fraction (not recorded which). The source of this sequence is a male donor with ankylosing spondylitis. V gene TRBV15 combines with J gene TRBJ2-2; D is perhaps TRBD1 or TRBD2 (5 bases each). CDR3 in DNA: TGTGCCACCACCAGGGAGCGAGCGAACACCGGGGAGCTGTTTTTT. Encoded protein: CATTRERANTGELFF. The variable domain in full, completed from reference TRBV15 and TRBJ2-2, reads DAMVIQNPRYQVTQFGKPVTLSCSQTLNHNVMYWYQQKSSQAPKLLFHYYDKDFNNEADTPDNFQSRRPNTSFCFLDIRSPGLGDTAMYLCATTRERANTGELFFGEGSRLTVL.